This entry concerns a single T cell receptor (beta chain). The V and J ends lost 4 bases and 8 bases, in that order; junction bases with no gene match: 11. The CDR3 spans 15 residues. CDR1 is LGHDT, CDR2 YNNKEL, per germline (reference sequence). Assay used: immunoSEQ multiplex PCR; TCRdb lists only in-frame clones, some missing. The sample lists 400,000 to 550,000 clones; about 85% were seen once. The sample is drawn from a study of blood T cell repertoires in COVID-19. Participant ages covered about 18 to 95 years across 20 to 25 US areas. Participants reported their clinical history, and cohort assignment relied on those reports.

Sequencing was done on a sample of PBMCs or T cells enriched from blood (not recorded which). The V and J genes are TRBV3-1 (or the pseudogene TRBV3-2) and TRBJ1-2; 9 bases are a match to TRBD1. The receptor comes from a woman aged 18-29 years with acute COVID-19. Here the CDR3 DNA reads TGTGCCAGCAGCCGCTTACCGGGACAGGGTGGAGGCTACACCTTC. Its protein is CASSRLPGQGGGYTF.